This record covers a single T cell receptor beta chain. Its antigen is still unknown. Nothing much larger sits one base from this clone, and base qualities are not available. V and J lose 0 bases and 7 bases, and a span of 10 bases separates them. The CDR3, from cysteine to phenylalanine, totals 13 residues. Just CDR3 DNA is preserved here, 39 bases in frame from base 1. The CDR1 and CDR2 encoded by the germline V gene (reference sequence) are GTSNPN and SVGIG. This specimen comes from a study of shared clonotypes between healthy human individuals (dated by TCRdb to the early 2020s). At the level of the whole study: A few men and two women, aged 18 to 49 years, made up the cohort. For each donor, CD4 naive and CD4 memory were each given three plates, CD8 naive was given two plates, and CD8 memory was given one plate. Leukapheresis yielded between about 0.94 and 8.9 billion PBMCs per donor. Blood TCR repertoires of about five healthy adults were deeply sequenced to estimate repertoire size and the extent of clonotype sharing between individuals. Different laboratories and diverse techniques were used to prepare libraries and sequence TCR repertoires, to increase sequencing depth and limit assay-specific biases. Overall study outcomes, separate from this receptor: Pairwise subsampling led to the expectation that sequencing depth would affect the degree of clonotype sharing among donors. Incomplete sequencing was indicated by rarefaction of sorted-subset datasets, despite the large sequencing depth. Because the study included a small number of donors, the genetic and exposure-history diversity represented was limited. Only blood was sampled, and tissue TCR repertoires likely differ from those in blood. Naive subsets generally had larger estimated clonotype richness than memory subsets. Around 5.4% of naive CD4, 3.5% of naive CD8, about 2.4% of memory CD4, and about 0.4% of memory CD8 clonotypes were shared across a handful of donors. Higher generation probabilities were observed for clonotypes shared by all four sorted-subset donors than for non-shared clonotypes.

Using the deep immunoSEQ assay, multiplex PCR amplified TCR CDR3 regions from genomic DNA. For each cell subset, the extracted genomic DNA was distributed evenly across all wells of several immunoSEQ 96-well plates, and each plate served as one replicate. For sorted subsets, 150 to 250 ng genomic DNA, equal to 30,000 or so T cell genomes, was loaded into each replicate PCR. Purified libraries were quantified with a Qubit 3.0 fluorometer, sized on a Bioanalyzer 2100, and re-quantified with the KAPA Library Quantification kit. Each immunoSEQ 96-well plate was sequenced on its own single-read 150-cycle Illumina NextSeq 550 flow cell. The authors' analysis ran thus. Because the immunoSEQ output held only junctional sequences and lacked quality scores, the filtering could not match the filtering applied to full-length reads. To assign V/J genes and CDR3, sequences were annotated against IMGT germline references using PyIR, a Python wrapper for IgBLAST v1.9. Reads with weak V/J assignments (E-value above 1e-6), missing CDR3, stop codons, out-of-frame junctions, or ambiguous translated residues were removed. V3J clonotypes were defined as sequences sharing an identical inferred V gene, J gene, and CDR3 amino acid sequence. To compute the percentage overlap between repertoires, the number of shared unique clonotypes was divided by the size of the smaller repertoire. Repertoire richness was assessed with RTK rarefaction, the Chao1 estimator, and Recon v2.1 estimates of unobserved clonotypes. Generation probabilities for all TCRbeta clonotypes obtained by the gDNA method from a handful of donors were computed using OLGA. Held by TCRdb, this immuneACCESS table contains in-frame sequences only and omits some clones. Under half of the omission traces to an unresolved V gene where checked; the cause of the rest is unknown. D and trimming were read from the DNA, whereas the V and J calls and clone size are those reported in that table. This sample comprises 2 million to 2.5 million clones, over 85% of them detected only once. The ten largest clonotypes hold approximately 0.37% of the sample.

Donors were healthy HIV-negative adults with no recently reported acute infections or vaccinations. Every donor was a Caucasian adult residing in Nashville, Tennessee, USA. Magnetic negative selection was used to enrich CD4+ T cells, after which naive cells were positively selected on CD45RA and the negative fraction became the memory subset. Blood was collected by leukapheresis, and PBMCs were isolated by Ficoll-Histopaque density gradient centrifugation and then cryopreserved in liquid nitrogen vapor phase. Analytical flow cytometry was used to check the purity and quantity of every magnetically sorted T cell population. From each sorted fraction, genomic DNA was isolated and quantified by UV absorbance on a Nanodrop 2000c.

The sequence was collected from a young man in good health. Some clones in this sample may be carry-over from other donors' samples. Source material: naive CD4+ T cells from PBMCs. The cell subset or site tag for this specimen amounts to: CD45RA+ positively selected. The chain was built from TRBV30 and TRBJ2-1; the D gene cannot be resolved reliably. The CDR3 loop reads CAWSVGLGNEQFF. The DNA reads as follows: TGTGCCTGGAGTGTAGGTTTGGGTAATGAGCAGTTCTTC.